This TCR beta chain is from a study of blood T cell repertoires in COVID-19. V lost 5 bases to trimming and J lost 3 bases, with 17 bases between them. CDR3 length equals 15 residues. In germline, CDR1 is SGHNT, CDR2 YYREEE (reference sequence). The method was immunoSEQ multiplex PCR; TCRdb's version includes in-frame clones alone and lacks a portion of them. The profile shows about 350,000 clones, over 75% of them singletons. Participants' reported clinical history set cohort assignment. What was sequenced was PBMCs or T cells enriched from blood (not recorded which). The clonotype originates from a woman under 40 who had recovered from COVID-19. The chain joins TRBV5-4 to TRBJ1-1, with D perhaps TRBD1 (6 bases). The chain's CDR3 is CASSSTTGPYTEAFF. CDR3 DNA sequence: TGTGCCAGCAGTTCGACTACAGGGCCTTACACTGAAGCTTTCTTT.